This T cell receptor beta chain was observed in a study of blood T cell repertoires in COVID-19. From germline, CDR1 is LNHDA and CDR2 SQIVND (reference sequence). The V gene end was trimmed by 1 base and the J gene end by 10 bases; junction bases not matched to a gene: 10. The CDR3 covers 17 residues. Original data processing: Amplifying reference gene primers gave estimates of nucleated cell counts. Profiling relied on immunoSEQ multiplex PCR, and the TCRdb table lists in-frame clones only, not all of them. Clone size and V and J calls were adopted from that table, with D and trimming inferred from the DNA. Of about 200,000 clones listed, 80% are singletons.

Sequencing was performed on peripheral blood. The chain combines TRBV19 with TRBJ1-6; TRBD1 agrees at 10 bases. This sequence was found in a man between 60 and 70 years old with acute or convalescent COVID-19. The CDR3 protein is CASSIVDPGQGQSPLHF. CDR3 DNA: TGTGCCAGTAGTATAGTGGACCCGGGACAGGGGCAATCACCCCTCCACTTT.